These 18 T cell receptor beta chains originate from one sample sequenced in a study of response to subunit inactivated influenza vaccine. TCRdb independently ran MiXCR on the RT-PCR reads; one entry per CDR3 protein. The table includes roughly 460,000 distinct CDR3 sequences, 9.5% to 13% detected once. Sample: PBMCs from blood, taken roughly 47 days after vaccination. These receptors all come from a man between 50 and 59 years old who received an inactivated influenza vaccine.

This clonotype occurred many times. The chain uses TRBV20-1 and TRBJ2-2; weak D call: TRBD2 (5 bases). CDR1 and CDR2 (germline): DFQATT, SNEGSKA (reference sequence). The CDR3 is 14 amino acids. Trimming cost V 3 bases and J 4 bases, with 12 bases left between them. For the CDR3, the DNA is TGCAGTGCTAGGAGACTAACGGGCACCGGGGAGCTGTTTTTT. Residues: CSARRLTGTGELFF.

The chain links TRBV5-1 to TRBJ1-4; D is ambiguous. V lost 5 bases, J lost 0 bases, and 8 bases lay in between. Germline CDR1 and CDR2: SGHRS and YFSETQ. The CDR3 contains 14 residues. This chain's CDR3 is CASRKSTTNEKLFF. The CDR3, as DNA: TGCGCCAGCAGAAAGTCTACAACTAATGAAAAACTGTTTTTT.

This clonotype was detected ten times or more. The gene calls are TRBV5-6 and TRBJ2-3, with unresolved D. The germline V gene encodes CDR1 SGHDT and CDR2 YYEEEE. The V end lost 6 bases, the J end lost 2 bases, and 13 bases lay between the germline ends. CDR3 size: 14 residues. Written as DNA, the CDR3 is TGTGCCAGCATAGGTAAAGAAAACACAGATACGCAGTATTTT. Its protein is CASIGKENTDTQYF. Supplemented by reference TRBV5-6 and TRBJ2-3, the full variable domain reads DAGVTQSPTHLIKTRGQQVTLRCSPKSGHDTVSWYQQALGQGPQFIFQYYEEEERQRGNFPDRFSGHQFPNYSSELNVNALLLGDSALYLCASIGKENTDTQYFGPGTRLTVL.

The sample holds many counts of this clonotype. The chain carries TRBV10-3 and TRBJ1-1; the D is unclear. Trimming took off 2 bases at V and 0 bases at J, with 4 bases between the two ends. The CDR3 is made up of 13 amino acids. Germline lookup yields CDR1 ENHRY and CDR2 SYGVKD. CDR3 amino acids: CAISEGMNTEAFF. The CDR3 nucleotides read TGTGCCATCAGTGAGGGTATGAACACTGAAGCTTTCTTT.

This clonotype has ten or more counts. The genes are TRBV20-1 and TRBJ1-3; D unclear. The V end was cut by 2 bases, the J end by 1 base, with 3 bases between. This CDR3 has 12 residues. CDR1 and CDR2 (germline): DFQATT, SNEGSKA (reference sequence). The CDR3 nucleotides are TGCAGTGCTAGAAATTCTGGAAACACCATATATTTT. This codes for CSARNSGNTIYF.

This clonotype was seen a handful of times. The V gene is TRBV29-1, the J gene TRBJ1-1; D unclear. The CDR3 runs to 11 residues. Germline V CDR1 and CDR2: SQVTM, ANQGSEA. The V end was cut by 7 bases, the J end by 4 bases, with 10 bases between. The CDR3 DNA sequence: TGCAGCGCCGGACGGGGCACTGAAGCTTTCTTT. Protein product: CSAGRGTEAFF.

This rearrangement joins TRBV12-3 or TRBV12-4 to TRBJ2-1; either TRBD1 or TRBD2 may supply D (6 bases each). This CDR3 spans 12 amino acids. V was shortened by 2 bases and J by 13 bases, with 12 bases between the two germline ends. This chain's CDR3 is CASSLRGASQFF. The CDR3 DNA is TGTGCCAGCAGTTTAAGGGGGGCTAGCCAGTTCTTC.

This clonotype was seen repeatedly, ten times or more. The chain employs TRBV20-1 and TRBJ2-7, with a possible D match to TRBD2 (6 bases). Germline CDR1 is DFQATT and CDR2 is SNEGSKA (reference sequence). V was pared by 4 bases and J by 0 bases, with 13 bases between. The CDR3 is made up of 14 amino acids. CDR3 region: CSAKSSGSSYEQYF. CDR3 bases: TGCAGTGCTAAGTCCTCCGGGAGCTCCTACGAGCAGTACTTC.

The rearrangement joins TRBV12-3 or TRBV12-4 to TRBJ1-3; TRBD1 might be the D (6 bases). The length of the CDR3 is 15 residues. Trimming pared 8 bases from V and 2 bases from J, leaving 16 bases between. Written as DNA, the CDR3 is TGTGCCAGCGGCCTGAAAGGGGGTCCTGGAAACACCATATATTTT. Encoded protein: CASGLKGGPGNTIYF.

This clonotype was counted ten times or more. CDR3 sequence: CASSSLGTGSPYEQYF. In DNA, the CDR3 is TGTGCCAGCAGTTCCCTCGGGACAGGGAGCCCCTACGAGCAGTACTTC. The chain uses TRBV28 and TRBJ2-7, with 9 positions matching TRBD1. From germline, CDR1 is MDHEN and CDR2 SYDVKM. The CDR3 spans 16 residues. The ends lost 4 bases at V and 2 bases at J; junction bases unmatched: 9.

There are many counts of this clonotype. The chain combines TRBV5-1 with TRBJ2-1, with a tentative D call TRBD1 (6 bases). The germline V and J ends were trimmed by 0 bases and 8 bases, with 12 bases remaining between them. The CDR3 is 14 amino acids. The germline CDR1 and CDR2 sequences are SGHRS and YFSETQ. The CDR3 bases are TGCGCCAGCAGCTTGGGGGGGCTAGGTTATGAGCAGTTCTTC. Its translation: CASSLGGLGYEQFF.

Ten or more counts support this clonotype. The rearrangement uses TRBV18 and TRBJ1-2; no clear D. From germline, CDR1 is KGHSH and CDR2 LQKENI. V lost 3 bases and J lost 4, with 21 bases in between. The CDR3 has 17 residues. CDR3 nucleotides: TGTGCCAGCTCACCGGCTGGCGGTAACGCTGGACCCTATGGCTACACCTTC. Translation gives CASSPAGGNAGPYGYTF.

This clonotype has a handful of counts. This CDR3 reads CSMGTGVNEQFF. DNA of the CDR3: TGCAGCATGGGGACAGGAGTCAATGAGCAGTTCTTC. The genes are TRBV29-1 and TRBJ2-1, with 8 nucleotides matching TRBD1. CDR3 length: 12 residues. The germline CDR1 and CDR2 sequences are SQVTM and ANQGSEA. V shed 8 bases and J 6 bases; nucleotides not matched to a gene: 6.

The sample holds a few counts of this clonotype. The J gene is TRBJ1-1, the V gene TRBV4-3; a weak D match, TRBD1 (6 bases). The ends were cut back, 0 bases at V and 2 bases at J, with 19 bases in the middle. Germline loops: CDR1 LGHNA, CDR2 YSLEER. This CDR3 has 18 amino acids. CDR3 sequence (DNA): TGCGCCAGCAGCCAAGAATTAATCCGGGGGCGGATCAACACTGAAGCTTTCTTT. Its protein product is CASSQELIRGRINTEAFF.

The chain couples TRBV9 to TRBJ2-3; 10 bases line up with TRBD2. The CDR3 totals 16 residues. Germline V gives CDR1 SGDLS, CDR2 YYNGEE. The trim removed 0 bases at V and 3 bases at J, leaving 4 bases unmatched. In nucleotides, the CDR3 is TGTGCCAGCAGCGTAGGTCTAGCGGGAGAGACAGATACGCAGTATTTT. As protein: CASSVGLAGETDTQYF.

This clonotype was detected a few times. The chain joins TRBV5-1 to TRBJ1-2, with a weak D call TRBD1 (5 bases). The CDR3 totals 18 residues. The V gene lost 0 bases and the J gene lost 5 bases, with 23 bases spanning the gap. Per germline, CDR1 SGHRS and CDR2 YFSETQ. The CDR3: CASSLGLGDLSAVYGYTF. CDR3 DNA sequence: TGCGCCAGCAGCTTGGGGTTGGGGGACCTCTCTGCAGTTTATGGCTACACCTTC.

The gene calls are TRBV28 and TRBJ2-1; D unclear. This CDR3 is built from 15 residues. Germline CDR1 is MDHEN and CDR2 is SYDVKM. The V and J ends lost 2 bases and 0 bases respectively, with 8 bases between them. CDR3 DNA sequence: TGTGCCAGCAGTTTAGTCCGGCCCTCCTACAATGAGCAGTTCTTC. It encodes CASSLVRPSYNEQFF. Based on the CDR3 plus reference TRBV28 and TRBJ2-1, the full variable domain is DVKVTQSSRYLVKRTGEKVFLECVQDMDHENMFWYRQDPGLGLRLIYFSYDVKMKEKGDIPEGYSVSREKKERFSLILESASTNQTSMYLCASSLVRPSYNEQFFGPGTRLTVL.

In this sample, this clonotype turned up many times. The gene calls are TRBV20-1 and TRBJ1-6; 9 bases fit TRBD1. Germline V gives CDR1 DFQATT, CDR2 SNEGSKA (reference sequence). The CDR3 sequence is 14 residues long. The V gene end was trimmed by 0 bases and the J gene end by 9 bases; junction bases not matched to a gene: 3. The CDR3 DNA reads as TGCAGTGCTAGAGAGGGACAGGGACGTTCACCCCTCCACTTT. Amino acid sequence: CSAREGQGRSPLHF.